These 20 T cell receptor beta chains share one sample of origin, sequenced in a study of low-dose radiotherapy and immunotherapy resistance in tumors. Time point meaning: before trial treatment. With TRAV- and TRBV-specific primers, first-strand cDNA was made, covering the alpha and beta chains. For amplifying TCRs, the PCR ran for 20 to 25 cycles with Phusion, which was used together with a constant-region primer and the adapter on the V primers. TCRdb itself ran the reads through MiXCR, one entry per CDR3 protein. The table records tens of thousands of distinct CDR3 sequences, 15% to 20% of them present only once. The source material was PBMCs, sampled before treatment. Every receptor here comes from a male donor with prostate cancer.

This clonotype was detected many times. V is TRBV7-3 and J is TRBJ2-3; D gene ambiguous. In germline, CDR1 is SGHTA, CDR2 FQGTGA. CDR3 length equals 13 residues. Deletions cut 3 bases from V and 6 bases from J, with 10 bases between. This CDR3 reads CASSFSRVDTQYF. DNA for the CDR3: TGTGCCAGCAGCTTTAGCCGAGTGGATACGCAGTATTTT.

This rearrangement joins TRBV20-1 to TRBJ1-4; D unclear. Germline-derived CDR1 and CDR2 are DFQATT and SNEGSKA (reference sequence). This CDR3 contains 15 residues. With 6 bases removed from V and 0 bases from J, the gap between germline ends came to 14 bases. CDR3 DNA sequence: TGCAGTGCCCCTATCGATACTGCAACTAATGAAAAACTGTTTTTT. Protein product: CSAPIDTATNEKLFF.

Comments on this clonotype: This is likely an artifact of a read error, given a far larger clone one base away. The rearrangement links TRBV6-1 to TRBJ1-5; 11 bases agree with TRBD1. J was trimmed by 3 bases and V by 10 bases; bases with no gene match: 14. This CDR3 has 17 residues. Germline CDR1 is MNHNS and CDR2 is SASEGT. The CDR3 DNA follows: TGTGCCATCGCACCGGACAGGGGGCTTTTGCTCAATCAGCCCCAGCATTTT. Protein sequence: CAIAPDRGLLLNQPQHF.

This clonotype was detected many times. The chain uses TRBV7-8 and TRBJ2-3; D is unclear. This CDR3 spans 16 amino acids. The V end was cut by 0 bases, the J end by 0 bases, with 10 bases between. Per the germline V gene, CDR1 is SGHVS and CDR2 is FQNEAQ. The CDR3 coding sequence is TGTGCCAGCAGCTTAGCCTCGATCGTTAGCACAGATACGCAGTATTTT. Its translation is CASSLASIVSTDTQYF.

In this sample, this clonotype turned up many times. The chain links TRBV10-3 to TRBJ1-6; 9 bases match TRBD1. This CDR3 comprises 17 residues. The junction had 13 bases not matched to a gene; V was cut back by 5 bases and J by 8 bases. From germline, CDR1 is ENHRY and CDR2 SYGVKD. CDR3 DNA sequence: TGTGCCATCAGTCGGGGACAGGGAGTCGGTGGTGATTCACCCCTCCACTTT. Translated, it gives CAISRGQGVGGDSPLHF.

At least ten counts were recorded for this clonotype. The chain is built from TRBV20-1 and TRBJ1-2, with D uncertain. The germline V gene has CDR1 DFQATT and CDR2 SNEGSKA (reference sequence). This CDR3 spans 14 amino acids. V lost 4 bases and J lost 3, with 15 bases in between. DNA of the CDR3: TGCAGTGCTACCCCGGACGGCCGCGACTATGGCTACACCTTC. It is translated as CSATPDGRDYGYTF.

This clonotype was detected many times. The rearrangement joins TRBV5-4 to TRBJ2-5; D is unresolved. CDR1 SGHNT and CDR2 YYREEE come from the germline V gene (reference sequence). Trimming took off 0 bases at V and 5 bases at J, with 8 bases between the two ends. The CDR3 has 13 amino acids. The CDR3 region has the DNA TGTGCCAGCAGCTTGGCCTCGGCGGAGACCCAGTACTTC. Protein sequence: CASSLASAETQYF.

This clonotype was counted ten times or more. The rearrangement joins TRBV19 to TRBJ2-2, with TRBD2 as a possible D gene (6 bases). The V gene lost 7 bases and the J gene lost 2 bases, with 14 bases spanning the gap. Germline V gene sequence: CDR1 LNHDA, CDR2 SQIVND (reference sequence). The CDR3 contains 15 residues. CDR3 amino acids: CASKGGQANTGELFF. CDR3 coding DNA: TGTGCCAGTAAAGGAGGGCAGGCCAACACCGGGGAGCTGTTTTTT.

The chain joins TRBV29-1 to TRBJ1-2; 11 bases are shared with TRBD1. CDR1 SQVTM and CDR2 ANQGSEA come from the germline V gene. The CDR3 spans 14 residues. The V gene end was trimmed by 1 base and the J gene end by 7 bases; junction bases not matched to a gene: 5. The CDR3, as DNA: TGCAGCGTTGAAGTTGGACAGGGGGCGGGTGGCTACACCTTC. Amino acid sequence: CSVEVGQGAGGYTF.

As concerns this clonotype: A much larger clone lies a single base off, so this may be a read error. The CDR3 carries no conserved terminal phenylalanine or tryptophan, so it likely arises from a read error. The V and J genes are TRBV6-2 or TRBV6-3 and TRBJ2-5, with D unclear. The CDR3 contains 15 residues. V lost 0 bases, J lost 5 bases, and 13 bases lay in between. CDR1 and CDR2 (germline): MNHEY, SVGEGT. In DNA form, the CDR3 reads TGTGCCAGCAGTTACTCTCTACTCTTGGGGGAGACCCAGTACCTC. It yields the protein CASSYSLLLGETQYL.

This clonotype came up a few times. CDR3 region: CASSQSATWAPNEKLFF. CDR3 coding DNA: TGCGCCAGCAGTCAATCCGCGACATGGGCACCGAATGAAAAACTGTTTTTT. The chain has TRBV23-1 and TRBJ1-4; no definite D call. TRBV23-1 is sorted into the ORF group, with uncertain function. The V end was cut by 0 bases, the J end by 5 bases, with 16 bases between. The CDR3 loop spans 17 amino acids.

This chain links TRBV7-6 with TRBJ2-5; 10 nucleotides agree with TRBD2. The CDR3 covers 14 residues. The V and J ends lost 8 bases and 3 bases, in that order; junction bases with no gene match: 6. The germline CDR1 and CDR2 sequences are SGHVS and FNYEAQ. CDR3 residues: CASCPTSGEETQYF. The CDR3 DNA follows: TGTGCCAGCTGTCCCACTAGCGGGGAAGAGACCCAGTACTTC.

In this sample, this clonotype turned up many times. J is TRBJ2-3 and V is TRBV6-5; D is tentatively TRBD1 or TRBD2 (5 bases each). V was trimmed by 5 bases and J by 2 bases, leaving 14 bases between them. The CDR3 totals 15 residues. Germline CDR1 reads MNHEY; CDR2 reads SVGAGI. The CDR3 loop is CASSPGTQPTDTQYF. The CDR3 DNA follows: TGTGCCAGCAGTCCCGGGACCCAACCCACAGATACGCAGTATTTT.

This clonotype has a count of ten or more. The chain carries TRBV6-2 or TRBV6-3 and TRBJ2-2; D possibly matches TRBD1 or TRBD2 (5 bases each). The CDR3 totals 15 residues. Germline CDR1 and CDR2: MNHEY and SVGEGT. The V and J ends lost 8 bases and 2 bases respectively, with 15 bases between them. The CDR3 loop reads CASHPGRINTGELFF. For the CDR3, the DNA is TGTGCCAGCCACCCGGGACGGATCAACACCGGGGAGCTGTTTTTT.

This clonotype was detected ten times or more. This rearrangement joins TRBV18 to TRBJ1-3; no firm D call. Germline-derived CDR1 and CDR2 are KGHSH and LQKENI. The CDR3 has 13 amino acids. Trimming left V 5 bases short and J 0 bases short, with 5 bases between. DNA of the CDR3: TGTGCCAGCTCAACGGCCTCTGGAAACACCATATATTTT. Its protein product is CASSTASGNTIYF.

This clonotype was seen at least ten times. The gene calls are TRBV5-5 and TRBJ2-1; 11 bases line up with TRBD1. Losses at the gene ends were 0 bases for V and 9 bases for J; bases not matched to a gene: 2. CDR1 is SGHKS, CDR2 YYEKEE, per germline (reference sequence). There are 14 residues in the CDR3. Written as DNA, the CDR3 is TGTGCCAGCAGCTTGGGGACAGGGGGCAGTGAGCAGTTCTTC. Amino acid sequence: CASSLGTGGSEQFF.

CDR3 sequence: CASSQMVGTSGGAGEQYF. The CDR3 DNA reads TGTGCCAGCAGCCAGATGGTTGGGACTAGCGGGGGGGCCGGGGAGCAGTACTTC. The chain recombines TRBV7-3 with TRBJ2-7, with TRBD2 matching 16 bases. Germline loops: CDR1 SGHTA, CDR2 FQGTGA. The CDR3 sequence is 18 residues long. V shed 5 bases, J shed 7 bases, and the junction held 14 bases outside the gene matches. Supplemented by reference TRBV7-3 and TRBJ2-7, the full variable domain reads GAGVSQTPSNKVTEKGKYVELRCDPISGHTALYWYRQSLGQGPEFLIYFQGTGAADDSGLPNDRFFAVRPEGSVSTLKIQRTERGDSAVYLCASSQMVGTSGGAGEQYFGPGTRLTVT.

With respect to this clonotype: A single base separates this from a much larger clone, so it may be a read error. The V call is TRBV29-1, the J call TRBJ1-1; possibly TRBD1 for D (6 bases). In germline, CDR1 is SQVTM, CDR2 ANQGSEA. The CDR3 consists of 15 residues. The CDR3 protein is CSVEILQGSGTETFF. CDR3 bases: TGCAGCGTTGAAATCCTACAGGGCTCTGGGACTGAAACTTTCTTT. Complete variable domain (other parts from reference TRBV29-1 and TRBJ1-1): SAVISQKPSRDICQRGTSLTIQCQVDSQVTMMFWYRQQPGQSLTLIATANQGSEATYESGFVIDKFPISRPNLTFSTLTVSNMSPEDSSIYLCSVEILQGSGTETFFGQGTRLTVV.

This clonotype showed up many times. In DNA form, the CDR3 reads TGCGCCAGCAGTCATCAAGCCCGGCCCCTCGGCGAGACCCAGTACTTC. It codes for CASSHQARPLGETQYF. The V gene is TRBV4-1, the J gene TRBJ2-5; no firm D call. Germline V gene lookup returns CDR1 MGHRA and CDR2 YSYEKL. CDR3 length: 16 amino acids. Trimming stripped 6 bases from V and 5 bases from J, with 22 bases between.

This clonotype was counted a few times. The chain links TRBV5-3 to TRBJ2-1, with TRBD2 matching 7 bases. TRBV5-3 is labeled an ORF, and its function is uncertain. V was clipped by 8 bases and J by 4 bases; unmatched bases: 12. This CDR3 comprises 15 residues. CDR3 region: CASTPGRGWYNEQFF. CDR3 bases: TGTGCCAGCACCCCGGGGCGGGGGTGGTACAATGAGCAGTTCTTC.